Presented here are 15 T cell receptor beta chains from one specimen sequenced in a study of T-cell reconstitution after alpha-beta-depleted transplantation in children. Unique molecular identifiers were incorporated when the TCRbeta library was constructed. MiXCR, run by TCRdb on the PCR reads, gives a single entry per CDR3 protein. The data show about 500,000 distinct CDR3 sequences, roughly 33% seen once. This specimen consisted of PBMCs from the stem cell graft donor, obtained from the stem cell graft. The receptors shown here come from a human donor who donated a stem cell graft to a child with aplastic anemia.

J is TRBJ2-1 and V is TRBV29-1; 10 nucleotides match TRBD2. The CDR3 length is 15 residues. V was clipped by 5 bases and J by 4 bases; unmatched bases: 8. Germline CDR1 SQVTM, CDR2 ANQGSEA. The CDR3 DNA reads TGCAGCGTTTTACCGGGACTAGCGATATACAATGAGCAGTTCTTC. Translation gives CSVLPGLAIYNEQFF.

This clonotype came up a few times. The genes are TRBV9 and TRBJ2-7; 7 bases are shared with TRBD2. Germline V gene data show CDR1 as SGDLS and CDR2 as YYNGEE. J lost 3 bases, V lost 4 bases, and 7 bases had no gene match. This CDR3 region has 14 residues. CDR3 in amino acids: CASSPGLEGYEQYF. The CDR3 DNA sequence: TGTGCCAGCAGCCCCGGACTAGAGGGCTACGAGCAGTACTTC.

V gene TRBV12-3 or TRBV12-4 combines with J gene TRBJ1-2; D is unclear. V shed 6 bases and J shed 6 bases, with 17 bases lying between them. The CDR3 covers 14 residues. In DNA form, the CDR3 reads TGTGCCAGCAGCCGAGCAGATCGGCGCCATGGCTACACCTTC. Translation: CASSRADRRHGYTF.

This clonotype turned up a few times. The CDR3 bases are TGTGCCAGCAGCCAGTTCAATCAGCCCCAGCATTTT. This gives the protein CASSQFNQPQHF. This chain connects TRBV12-3 or TRBV12-4 to TRBJ1-5; no firm D call. Trimming pared 6 bases from V and 3 bases from J, leaving 6 bases between. The CDR3 totals 12 residues.

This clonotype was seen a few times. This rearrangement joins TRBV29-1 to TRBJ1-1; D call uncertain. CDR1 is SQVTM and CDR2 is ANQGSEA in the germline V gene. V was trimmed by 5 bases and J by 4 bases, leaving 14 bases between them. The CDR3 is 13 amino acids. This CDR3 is CSVLRIVGTEAFF. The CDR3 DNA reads TGCAGCGTTTTAAGGATTGTGGGCACTGAAGCTTTCTTT.

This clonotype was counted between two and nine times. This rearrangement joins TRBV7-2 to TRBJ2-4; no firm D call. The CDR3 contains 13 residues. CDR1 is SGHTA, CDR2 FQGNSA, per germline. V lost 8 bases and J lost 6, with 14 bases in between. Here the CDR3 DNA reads TGTGCCAGCTCCCCAGGCAATCCAAACATTCAGTACTTC. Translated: CASSPGNPNIQYF.

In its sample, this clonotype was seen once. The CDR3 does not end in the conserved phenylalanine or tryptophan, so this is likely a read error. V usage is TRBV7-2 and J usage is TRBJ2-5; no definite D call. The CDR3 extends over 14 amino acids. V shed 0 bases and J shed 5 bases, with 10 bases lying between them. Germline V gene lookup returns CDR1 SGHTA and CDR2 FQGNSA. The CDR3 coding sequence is TGTGCCAGCAGCTTAGCAGGCGCATCGGAGACCCAGTACTTA. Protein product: CASSLAGASETQYL.

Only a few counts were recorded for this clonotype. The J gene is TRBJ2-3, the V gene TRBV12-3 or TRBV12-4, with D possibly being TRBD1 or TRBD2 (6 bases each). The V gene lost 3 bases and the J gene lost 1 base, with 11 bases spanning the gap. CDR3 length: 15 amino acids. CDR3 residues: CASSFSGARTDTQYF. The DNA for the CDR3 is TGTGCCAGCAGTTTTTCGGGGGCGCGCACAGATACGCAGTATTTT.

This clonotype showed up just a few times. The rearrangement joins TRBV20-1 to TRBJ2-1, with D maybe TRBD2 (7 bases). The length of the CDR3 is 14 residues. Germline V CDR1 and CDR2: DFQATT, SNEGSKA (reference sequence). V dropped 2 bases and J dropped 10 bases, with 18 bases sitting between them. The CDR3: CSARPVRGAREQFF. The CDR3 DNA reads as TGCAGTGCTAGACCCGTCCGGGGGGCCAGGGAGCAGTTCTTC.

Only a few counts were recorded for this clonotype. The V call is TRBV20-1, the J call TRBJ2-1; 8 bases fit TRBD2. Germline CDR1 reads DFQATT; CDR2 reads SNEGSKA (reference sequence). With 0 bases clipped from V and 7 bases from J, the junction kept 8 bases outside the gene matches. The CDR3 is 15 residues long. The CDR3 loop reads CSARDGKLAANEQFF. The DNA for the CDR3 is TGCAGTGCTAGAGATGGAAAACTAGCGGCGAATGAGCAGTTCTTC.

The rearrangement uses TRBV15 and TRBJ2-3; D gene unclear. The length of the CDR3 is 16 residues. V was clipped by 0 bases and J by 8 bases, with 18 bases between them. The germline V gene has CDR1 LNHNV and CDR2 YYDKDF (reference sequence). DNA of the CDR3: TGTGCCACCAGCAGAGATCACGTGGCCGGATCGCGTACGCAGTATTTT. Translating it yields CATSRDHVAGSRTQYF.

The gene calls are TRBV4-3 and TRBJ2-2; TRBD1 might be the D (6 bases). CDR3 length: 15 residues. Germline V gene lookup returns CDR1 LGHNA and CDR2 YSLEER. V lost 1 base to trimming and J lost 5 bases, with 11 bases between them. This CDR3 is CASSQGQGWTGELFF. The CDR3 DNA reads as TGCGCCAGCAGCCAAGGGCAGGGGTGGACCGGGGAGCTGTTTTTT.

CDR3 protein: CSARREMNTEAFF. Written as DNA, the CDR3 is TGCAGCGCCCGGCGAGAAATGAACACTGAAGCTTTCTTT. The V call is TRBV29-1, the J call TRBJ1-1; D ambiguous. V was cut by 7 bases and J by 0 bases, with 12 bases left in between. Germline CDR1 SQVTM, CDR2 ANQGSEA. The CDR3 totals 13 residues.

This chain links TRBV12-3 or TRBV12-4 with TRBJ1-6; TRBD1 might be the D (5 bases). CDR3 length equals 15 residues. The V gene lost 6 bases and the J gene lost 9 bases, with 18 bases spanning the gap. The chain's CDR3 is CASRGPQARGSPLHF. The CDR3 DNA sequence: TGTGCCAGCAGAGGACCACAGGCTCGAGGTTCACCCCTCCACTTT.

The CDR3 region is CASSLGRQSHQWAQYF. CDR3 nucleotides: TGTGCCAGCAGCTTAGGACGACAGAGCCACCAGTGGGCCCAGTACTTC. The V gene is TRBV7-8, the J gene TRBJ2-5; possible D gene TRBD1, 5 bases. V lost 1 base to trimming and J lost 9 bases, with 21 bases between them. The CDR3 covers 16 residues. Germline V gene data show CDR1 as SGHVS and CDR2 as FQNEAQ.